These 20 T cell receptor beta chains were sequenced from one sample in a study of breast tumors, draining lymph nodes, adjacent tissues. TCRdb redid the calling of the multiplex PCR reads with MiXCR, one entry per CDR3 protein. The repertoire holds tens of thousands of distinct CDR3 sequences, with 45% to 75% as singletons. The sample taken for sequencing was breast tumor tissue. The receptors here all came from a female donor with breast cancer. Some clones in this sample may be carry-over from other donors' samples.

This clonotype appeared many times. The chain joins TRBV6-1 to TRBJ2-5; 7 bases match TRBD2. CDR3 size: 15 residues. Germline-derived CDR1 and CDR2 are MNHNS and SASEGT. J lost 7 bases, V lost 5 bases, and 13 bases had no gene match. CDR3 DNA sequence: TGTGCCAGCAGTCCCCGGGGAGGGCTTACCGGGACCCAGTACTTC. Its translation is CASSPRGGLTGTQYF.

The chain carries TRBV20-1 and TRBJ2-1; 9 bases are shared with TRBD1. V dropped 6 bases and J dropped 11; count of bases not matched to a gene: 11. CDR1 DFQATT and CDR2 SNEGSKA come from the germline V gene (reference sequence). The CDR3 spans 13 residues. CDR3 residues: CSAGGQGVGKQFF. DNA for the CDR3: TGCAGTGCCGGGGGACAGGGCGTCGGGAAGCAGTTCTTC.

This clonotype rates as medium-sized. The gene calls are TRBV6-6 and TRBJ2-5; no clear D gene. V was pared by 6 bases and J by 5 bases, with 7 bases between. This CDR3 contains 11 residues. The germline V gene encodes CDR1 MNHNY and CDR2 SVGAGI (reference sequence). CDR3 bases: TGTGCCAGCAGCCACTTGGAGACCCAGTACTTC. Translating it yields CASSHLETQYF.

This clonotype was counted many times. This sequence joins TRBV6-2 or TRBV6-3 and TRBJ2-3; 7 bases align to TRBD2. The CDR3 extends over 16 amino acids. Germline V gene sequence: CDR1 MNHEY, CDR2 SVGEGT. V lost 2 bases and J lost 1; bases outside the gene matches: 6. The CDR3 DNA reads TGTGCCAGCAGTTACGGGGATCTAGCGGGCACAGATACGCAGTATTTT. It specifies CASSYGDLAGTDTQYF.

This chain connects TRBV12-3 or TRBV12-4 to TRBJ2-7; D remains unclear. Trimming took 3 bases from V and 7 from J, leaving 25 bases between them. CDR3 length equals 17 residues. CDR3 protein: CASSLSSGGVGYGEQYF. The CDR3 DNA is TGTGCCAGCAGTTTGAGCTCGGGTGGGGTTGGCTACGGGGAGCAGTACTTC.

Judged by abundance, this clonotype is medium-sized. The chain combines TRBV20-1 with TRBJ1-2; 7 bases line up with TRBD1. Trimming removed 6 bases from V and 5 bases from J; junction bases left unmatched: 15. There are 15 residues in the CDR3. Germline V gives CDR1 DFQATT, CDR2 SNEGSKA (reference sequence). CDR3 in amino acids: CSAQRGAQGEYGYTF. The CDR3 region has the DNA TGCAGTGCACAAAGAGGTGCGCAGGGGGAGTATGGCTACACCTTC.

As regards this clonotype: No DNA is shown, since the ends of the CDR3 on it are uncertain; the CDR3 is the one TCRdb lists. The J gene is TRBJ1-3, the V gene TRBV7-2; TRBD1 is taken as the D call from the table, unchecked against the DNA. Counting both end residues, the CDR3 totals 21 amino acids. Germline V gene data show CDR1 as SGHTA and CDR2 as FQGNSA. CDR3 residues: CASSLGWNLRGQYFGPGTIYF.

The chain recombines TRBV5-5 with TRBJ2-5; 9 nucleotides match TRBD1. CDR3 size: 15 residues. The ends lost 4 bases at V and 4 bases at J; junction bases unmatched: 8. The germline gives CDR1 SGHKS, CDR2 YYEKEE (reference sequence). Here the CDR3 reads CASSGGQGVGETQYF. In DNA, the CDR3 is TGTGCCAGCAGCGGGGGACAGGGTGTAGGAGAGACCCAGTACTTC.

This clonotype was detected ten times or more. At one of its ends the junction is not consistent with the germline gene, which may arise from a read error. The genes are TRBV19 and TRBJ2-5; 11 bases agree with TRBD2. CDR1 is LNHDA, CDR2 SQIVND, per germline (reference sequence). CDR3 size: 17 residues. The CDR3: CASASGLADSYQETQSF. The CDR3 region has the DNA TGTGCCAGCGCTTCGGGACTAGCGGACTCGTACCAAGAGACCCAGTCCTTC.

The gene calls are TRBV7-9 and TRBJ1-2, with D uncertain. The CDR3 is 13 amino acids. CDR1 and CDR2 from the germline V gene are SEHNR and FQNEAQ (reference sequence). The V end was cut by 0 bases, the J end by 8 bases, with 10 bases between. CDR3 loop: CASSLALADGYTF. The CDR3 region has the DNA TGTGCCAGCAGCTTAGCTCTAGCTGACGGCTACACCTTC.

This clonotype counts as medium-sized (0.01 to 0.1%). The gene calls are TRBV7-2 and TRBJ2-7; no reliable D call. V was clipped by 1 base and J by 0 bases, with 10 bases between them. CDR1 SGHTA and CDR2 FQGNSA come from the germline V gene. The CDR3 is 15 amino acids. CDR3 sequence: CASSLVGQSSYEQYF. The DNA of the CDR3 is TGTGCCAGCAGCTTAGTCGGGCAGAGCTCCTACGAGCAGTACTTC.

Ten or more counts support this clonotype. This sequence joins TRBV14 and TRBJ2-5; 11 positions agree with TRBD2. The germline gives CDR1 SGHDN, CDR2 FVKESK. Unmatched junction bases numbered 3, after V lost 2 bases and J lost 7 bases. The CDR3 runs 14 residues. CDR3 residues: CASSQSLAGGTQYF. The CDR3 DNA follows: TGTGCCAGCAGCCAATCGCTAGCGGGAGGGACCCAGTACTTC.

This clonotype was picked up a small number of times. The chain uses TRBV5-1 and TRBJ1-1; perhaps TRBD1 as D (5 bases). The germline V gene has CDR1 SGHRS and CDR2 YFSETQ. The length of the CDR3 is 14 residues. Trimming pared 7 bases from V and 10 bases from J, leaving 23 bases between. The CDR3, as DNA: TGCGCCAGCGGAAGGTCTGGGGGGTCTGTGGGAGCTTTCTTT. Its translation is CASGRSGGSVGAFF.

By proportion, this clonotype is medium-sized (0.01 to 0.1%). The chain links TRBV2 to TRBJ2-7; D not resolved. Trimming took 1 base from V and 5 from J, leaving 9 bases between them. The CDR3 contains 13 residues. Germline V gives CDR1 SNHLY, CDR2 FYNNEI. DNA for the CDR3: TGTGCCAGCAGTGAAGGGACCTTCAACGAGCAGTACTTC. Amino acid sequence: CASSEGTFNEQYF.

The chain combines TRBV9 with TRBJ2-7; 8 bases agree with TRBD1. Per germline, CDR1 SGDLS and CDR2 YYNGEE. The CDR3 extends over 13 amino acids. V lost 4 bases, J lost 3 bases, and 3 bases stayed unmatched. CDR3 DNA: TGTGCCAGCAGCTTCGGACAGGGCTACGAGCAGTACTTC. This translates into CASSFGQGYEQYF.

V usage is TRBV7-2 and J usage is TRBJ2-7; 10 bases line up with TRBD1. J lost 3 bases, V lost 6 bases, and 8 bases had no gene match. The CDR3 covers 15 residues. Germline V gene data show CDR1 as SGHTA and CDR2 as FQGNSA. The CDR3 DNA reads TGTGCCAGCAGAACCCTAGGGACAGGGGACTACGAGCAGTACTTC. Translated: CASRTLGTGDYEQYF. Full variable domain (rest looked up from reference TRBV7-2 and TRBJ2-7): GAGVSQSPSNKVTEKGKDVELRCDPISGHTALYWYRQSLGQGLEFLIYFQGNSAPDKSGLPSDRFSAERTGGSVSTLTIQRTQQEDSAVYLCASRTLGTGDYEQYFGPGTRLTVT.

This clonotype is medium-sized in the sample. The rearrangement links TRBV4-2 to TRBJ1-2; D is undetermined. V was clipped by 2 bases and J by 4 bases, with 5 bases between them. The CDR3 totals 12 residues. From germline, CDR1 is LGHNA and CDR2 YNFKEQ. The CDR3 reads CASSQRGYGYTF. Here the CDR3 DNA reads TGTGCCAGCAGCCAACGGGGCTATGGCTACACCTTC.

This clonotype has ten or more counts. This may be a read error, as it is one base from a much larger clone. The chain carries TRBV6-5 and TRBJ1-2; D is undetermined. The germline CDR1 and CDR2 sequences are MNHEY and SVGAGI. CDR3 size: 14 residues. With 5 bases removed from V and 8 bases from J, the gap between germline ends came to 18 bases. Here the CDR3 reads CASSQTTSWSGYTF. The CDR3 DNA reads as TGTGCCAGCAGTCAGACCACCTCATGGTCCGGCTACACCTTC.

The chain is built from TRBV6-1 and TRBJ1-6; D is perhaps TRBD1 (6 bases). V dropped 11 bases and J dropped 0 bases, with 11 bases sitting between them. CDR3 length equals 14 residues. The germline V gene encodes CDR1 MNHNS and CDR2 SASEGT. The CDR3 sequence is CAGRGGSYNSPLHF. Written as DNA, the CDR3 is TGTGCCGGAAGGGGGGGCTCCTATAATTCACCCCTCCACTTT.

The CDR3 sequence: CASSNSGEQFF. CDR3 sequence (DNA): TGTGCCAGCAGCAACAGCGGGGAGCAGTTCTTC. V is TRBV7-9 and J is TRBJ2-1; tentative D call: TRBD2 (6 bases). Trimming took 5 bases from V and 10 from J, leaving 9 bases between them. There are 11 residues in the CDR3. CDR1 and CDR2 (germline): SEHNR, FQNEAQ (reference sequence).